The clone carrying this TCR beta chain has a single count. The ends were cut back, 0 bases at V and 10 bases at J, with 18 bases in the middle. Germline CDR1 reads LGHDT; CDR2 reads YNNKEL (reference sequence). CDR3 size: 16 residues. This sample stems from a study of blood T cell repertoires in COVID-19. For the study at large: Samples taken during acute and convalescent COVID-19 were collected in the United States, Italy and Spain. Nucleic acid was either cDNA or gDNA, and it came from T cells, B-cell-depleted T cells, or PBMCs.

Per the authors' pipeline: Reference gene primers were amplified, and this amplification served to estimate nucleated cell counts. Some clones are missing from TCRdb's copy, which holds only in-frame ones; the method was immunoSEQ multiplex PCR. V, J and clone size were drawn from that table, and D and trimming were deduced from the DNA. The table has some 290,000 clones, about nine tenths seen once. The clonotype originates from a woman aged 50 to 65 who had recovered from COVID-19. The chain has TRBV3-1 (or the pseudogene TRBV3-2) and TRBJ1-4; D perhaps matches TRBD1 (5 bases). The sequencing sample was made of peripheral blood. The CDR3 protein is CASSQDPGGAMGKLFF. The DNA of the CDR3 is TGTGCCAGCAGCCAAGACCCGGGAGGGGCAATGGGAAAACTGTTTTTT.